A selection of T cell receptor beta chains follows, all from one sample in a study of cytomegalovirus exposure and HLA in healthy donors. Method: immunoSEQ multiplex PCR; TCRdb's copy keeps in-frame clones and lacks some. Among about 140,000 clones listed, more than 60% were seen once. Material: PBMCs. The receptors were sampled from a woman aged 55-75 years in good health and CMV-seronegative. Each CDR3 is given with its conserved first and last residue. The D gene is left open where the match is weak. Clone size is shown for a subset of rows, as once, few, many or a class of expanded clone.

j_call | v_call | clone_size | d_call | cdr3_nt | cdr3_aa
TRBJ1-1 | TRBV6-4 | NA | NA | TGTGCCAGCAGTGTAGACGGGGGAGCGAACACTGAAGCTTTCTTT | CASSVDGGANTEAFF
TRBJ1-1 | TRBV2 | NA | NA | TGTGCCAGCAGGCTAGACACTGAAGCTTTCTTT | CASRLDTEAFF
TRBJ1-5 | TRBV19 | NA | TRBD1 | TGTGCCAGTGGCGGACAGGCTTCGAATCAGCCCCAGCATTTT | CASGGQASNQPQHF
TRBJ2-1 | TRBV7-8 | NA | TRBD2 | TGTGCCAGCAGCTTAAGACTAGCGGACAATGAGCAGTTCTTC | CASSLRLADNEQFF
TRBJ2-5 | TRBV7-7 | NA | TRBD1 | TGTGCCAGCAGCCCCGGGACAGGGATGGGAGAGACCCAGTACTTC | CASSPGTGMGETQYF
TRBJ1-3 | TRBV7-9 | NA | TRBD1 | TGTTCCAGCAGTGATCGAGGACAGGGGGCTGGAAACACCATATATTTT | CSSSDRGQGAGNTIYF
TRBJ1-1 | TRBV5-5 | NA | TRBD1 | TGTGCCAGCAGCTATTGGGACAGGGCTTCCACTGAAGCTTTCTTT | CASSYWDRASTEAFF
TRBJ1-5 | TRBV4-1 | once | NA | TGCGCCAGCAGCCAAGAAGGGGCGCGGAATCAGCCCCAGCATTTT | CASSQEGARNQPQHF
TRBJ1-5 | TRBV10-1 | NA | NA | TGCGCCAGCAGTGAGTCGTATCAGGGTAGAGGTGGCAATCAGCCCCAGCATTTT | CASSESYQGRGGNQPQHF
TRBJ1-6 | TRBV27 | NA | NA | TGTGCCAGCGCCAGGCCCTCCTATAATTCACCCCTCCACTTT | CASARPSYNSPLHF
TRBJ2-5 | TRBV5-6 | few | TRBD2 | TGTGCCAGCAGTTTCGGAGCGGGAGGGCTTGGGGAGACCCAGTACTTC | CASSFGAGGLGETQYF
TRBJ2-7 | TRBV2 | few | TRBD1 | TGTGCCAGCATGCGGGCACAGGGGGCCTACGAGCAGTACTTC | CASMRAQGAYEQYF
TRBJ1-4 | TRBV7-2 | NA | TRBD1 | TGTGCCAGCAGCCCGGGACAGGGCCGAGGGGAAAAACTGTTTTTT | CASSPGQGRGEKLFF
TRBJ2-1 | TRBV9 | NA | NA | TGTGCCAGCAGCGTAGAGGGGGGGTTCGGCAATGAGCAGTTCTTC | CASSVEGGFGNEQFF
TRBJ1-3 | TRBV7-2 | NA | NA | TGTGCCAGCAGCTTAGACAGGGCTGGAAACACCATATATTTT | CASSLDRAGNTIYF
TRBJ2-7 | TRBV7-2 | NA | NA | TGTGCCAGCAGCGTCACTTCCTACGAGCAGTACTTC | CASSVTSYEQYF
TRBJ2-1 | TRBV19 | NA | TRBD2 | TGTGCCAGTAGTGGCCCCGGATTAGCGGGAGGAAGAGGTTCCTACAATGAGCAGTTCTTC | CASSGPGLAGGRGSYNEQFF
TRBJ2-7 | TRBV11-1 | NA | TRBD1 | TGTGCCAGCAGCTTTCAAAGGACAGGGTCCTTCTACGAGCAGTACTTC | CASSFQRTGSFYEQYF
TRBJ2-1 | TRBV5-1 | NA | TRBD2 | TGCGCCAGCAGCTTGGGGGGGACTAGTAGGGGAAATGAGCAGTTCTTC | CASSLGGTSRGNEQFF
TRBJ1-4 | TRBV4-3 | NA | NA | TGCGCCAGCAGCCAAGATTTACAGAGCAATGAAAAACTGTTTTTT | CASSQDLQSNEKLFF
TRBJ1-5 | TRBV7-5 | NA | NA | TGTGCCAATACAGGGGATCGGAGCAATCAGCCCCAGCATTTT | CANTGDRSNQPQHF
TRBJ1-1 | TRBV9 | NA | NA | TGTGCCAGCAGCGTAGGGACGGGGGGCACTGAAGCTTTCTTT | CASSVGTGGTEAFF
TRBJ2-7 | TRBV28 | NA | TRBD1 | TGTGCCAGCAAGGGGACAGGGGTTCGCGAGCAGTACTTC | CASKGTGVREQYF
TRBJ2-5 | TRBV5-6 | NA | TRBD2 | TGTGCCAGCAGCCGCCCTAGGACTAGCGGGAGGGCCGGTGAGACCCAGTACTTC | CASSRPRTSGRAGETQYF
TRBJ1-5 | TRBV23-1 | NA | NA | TGCGCCAGCAGTCAGGGGGGAAATCAGCCCCAGCATTTT | CASSQGGNQPQHF
TRBJ1-6 | TRBV6-1 | NA | NA | TGTGCCAGCAGTGAAACCGCAGGGCGTAATTCACCCCTCCACTTT | CASSETAGRNSPLHF
TRBJ2-7 | TRBV9 | NA | NA | TGTGCCAGCAGCGTAGGACAGGGACTAGGCTACGAGCAGTACTTC | CASSVGQGLGYEQYF
TRBJ1-3 | TRBV4-2 | NA | TRBD1 | TGTGCCAGCAGCCAAGACTACAGGGGGCTTGGAAACACCATATATTTT | CASSQDYRGLGNTIYF
TRBJ2-2 | TRBV6-5 | few | NA | TGTGCCAGCAGCGCCCAGGGAAGGTGGGCCGGGGAGCTGTTTTTT | CASSAQGRWAGELFF